This T cell receptor beta chain was retrieved from a study of T-cell memory formation after mild COVID-19. Across the whole study: Clusters of TCRs were largely donor specific. Study outcomes and limitations: The study found balanced CD4/CD8 in clones contracting day 15 to 85 and a CD4+ lean in later expanders. Pre-infection memory contained some responding clones, which suggested that cross-reactive memory had joined.

Sample barcodes and UMIs were carried by the TCR alpha and TCR beta cDNA libraries that 5'RACE generated with constant-segment primers. One entry per CDR3 protein, called by TCRdb with MiXCR from the 5' RACE reads. The sample yields 100,000 or so distinct CDR3 sequences, 11% seen once. This clonotype came up many times. Its antigen is undetermined. Trimming cost V 0 bases and J 0 bases, with 9 bases left between them. Per germline, CDR1 LGHNA and CDR2 YNFKEQ. CDR3 length: 15 residues. The clonotype originates from a man younger than 35 who had mild COVID-19 (a few samples of this study predate the infection). Cell type and time point are not known. This chain connects TRBV4-2 to TRBJ2-7; no clear D. The specimen was PBMCs or a T cell subset sorted from them (not recorded which). CDR3 bases: TGTGCCAGCAGCCAAGATCGTGGAGTCTCCTACGAGCAGTACGTC. It yields the protein CASSQDRGVSYEQYV.